The clone carrying this T cell receptor beta chain has a handful of counts. The V gene lost 4 bases and the J gene lost 1 base, with 12 bases spanning the gap. This CDR3 is built from 14 residues. Germline V lookup: CDR1 SQVTM, CDR2 ANQGSEA. This entry comes from a study of T-cell reconstitution after alpha-beta-depleted transplantation in children. Using unique molecular identifiers, the investigators prepared the TCRbeta library. TCRdb independently ran MiXCR on the PCR reads; one entry per CDR3 protein. Of around 370,000 distinct CDR3 sequences in the sample, over 9% were seen once. The TCR comes from a human donor who donated a stem cell graft to a child with acute lymphoblastic leukemia. This material consisted of PBMCs from the stem cell graft donor, taken from the stem cell graft. V usage is TRBV29-1 and J usage is TRBJ2-3, with D possibly being TRBD1 (5 bases). Here the CDR3 reads CSVVQGARTDTQYF. The CDR3, as DNA: TGCAGCGTTGTGCAGGGCGCCCGCACAGATACGCAGTATTTT.